One and the same sample provided the 17 T cell receptor beta chains below, sequenced in a study of CD8+CD57+ T cells in acquired aplastic anemia (dated by TCRdb to the late 2010s). Flow cytometry had shown CD8+CD57+ cell expansion in the patients selected for sequencing. This sample was sequenced with an Illumina HiSeq 2000. Profiling of TCR beta VDJ combinations and CDR3 sequences used genomic DNA as the template. Using fastp trimming at Q25 and MiXCR clonotype assembly, TCRdb reanalyzed the public sequencing data and kept in-frame beta chains. Rows merge per CDR3 protein into single entries with the most common DNA and genes. The sample has approximately 180,000 distinct CDR3 sequences on record, less than 60% of them singletons. About 1.8% of the sample goes to the ten largest clones. The sample comprised sorted CD4+, CD8+, or CD8+CD57+ T cells (not recorded which) from PBMCs. The source is a human donor with aplastic anemia.

This clonotype was detected ten times or more. The CDR3 here is CASGPGPSNYGYTF. In DNA, the CDR3 is TGTGCCAGCGGCCCGGGGCCTTCTAACTATGGCTACACCTTC. This chain links TRBV6-1 with TRBJ1-2; possibly TRBD1 for D (5 bases). Germline assignment: CDR1 MNHNS and CDR2 SASEGT. This CDR3 contains 14 residues. V was trimmed by 8 bases and J by 0 bases, leaving 13 bases between them.

J is TRBJ2-2 and V is TRBV24-1; 10 nucleotides align to TRBD1. V dropped 7 bases and J dropped 3; count of bases not matched to a gene: 1. Germline lookup yields CDR1 KGHDR and CDR2 SFDVKD. The CDR3 is made up of 14 amino acids. The CDR3 loop is CATRDRGYTGELFF. The CDR3 DNA sequence: TGTGCCACCAGGGACAGGGGGTACACCGGGGAGCTGTTTTTT.

The rearrangement links TRBV10-3 to TRBJ1-6, with 9 bases fitting TRBD1. Unmatched junction bases numbered 7, after V lost 0 bases and J lost 10 bases. Looked up from germline, CDR1 is ENHRY and CDR2 is SYGVKD. This CDR3 is built from 16 residues. CDR3 loop: CAISESGQGHSSPLHF. The CDR3 nucleotides are TGTGCCATCAGTGAGTCCGGACAGGGGCACAGCTCACCCCTCCACTTT.

This clonotype was seen repeatedly, ten times or more. This chain uses TRBV4-3 with TRBJ1-3; D unresolved. The V gene's germline CDR1 is LGHNA and CDR2 YSLEER. The CDR3 loop spans 17 amino acids. V was cut by 0 bases and J by 0 bases, with 12 bases left in between. The CDR3 region is CASSQEALSSSGNTIYF. The CDR3 region has the DNA TGCGCCAGCAGCCAAGAGGCTCTAAGTAGCTCTGGAAACACCATATATTTT.

The genes are TRBV7-3 and TRBJ2-3, with D unresolved. The CDR3 has 13 residues. Trimming stripped 3 bases from V and 6 bases from J, with 10 bases between. Germline CDR1 reads SGHTA; CDR2 reads FQGTGA. The CDR3 region is CASSFSHGDTQYF. The CDR3 DNA follows: TGTGCCAGCAGCTTCTCCCATGGGGATACGCAGTATTTT.

The chain has TRBV29-1 and TRBJ1-2; D is unresolved. The germline V gene encodes CDR1 SQVTM and CDR2 ANQGSEA. Trimming stripped 6 bases from V and 1 base from J, with 15 bases between. CDR3 size: 14 residues. The CDR3 loop reads CSVKLEGLNYGYTF. The CDR3 DNA is TGCAGCGTCAAATTAGAGGGTCTTAACTATGGCTACACCTTC. Together with reference TRBV29-1 and TRBJ1-2, the CDR3 gives the full variable domain: SAVISQKPSRDICQRGTSLTIQCQVDSQVTMMFWYRQQPGQSLTLIATANQGSEATYESGFVIDKFPISRPNLTFSTLTVSNMSPEDSSIYLCSVKLEGLNYGYTFGSGTRLTVV.

Details on this clonotype: This may be a read error, as it is one base from a much larger clone. V gene TRBV11-2 combines with J gene TRBJ1-1; D unclear. The V gene lost 4 bases and the J gene lost 0 bases, with 12 bases spanning the gap. Germline lookup yields CDR1 SGHAT and CDR2 FQNNGV. CDR3 length: 15 amino acids. The CDR3 loop reads CASSSGRVMNTEAFF. CDR3 bases: TGTGCCAGCAGCTCGGGAAGGGTCATGAACACTGAAGCTTTCTTT.

V usage is TRBV4-2 and J usage is TRBJ2-5; D may be TRBD2 (5 bases). The CDR3 is 14 residues long. V gave up 4 bases and J gave up 5 bases, with 14 bases separating them. CDR1 and CDR2 from the germline V gene are LGHNA and YNFKEQ. Here the CDR3 DNA reads TGTGCCAGCAGCCGCGAACTAGGATTGGAGACCCAGTACTTC. This encodes CASSRELGLETQYF.

This chain joins TRBV29-1 and TRBJ1-4; the match to TRBD1 covers 7 bases. The CDR3 consists of 13 residues. Germline V gene data show CDR1 as SQVTM and CDR2 as ANQGSEA. The junction had 5 bases not matched to a gene; V was cut back by 4 bases and J by 6 bases. The CDR3 sequence is CSVAEGADEKLFF. The CDR3 DNA is TGCAGCGTTGCGGAGGGGGCAGATGAAAAACTGTTTTTT.

This clonotype was counted many times. The V and J genes are TRBV5-1 and TRBJ2-1; 10 bases are shared with TRBD1. The CDR3 contains 15 residues. V shed 1 base and J 8 bases; nucleotides not matched to a gene: 6. Looked up from germline, CDR1 is SGHRS and CDR2 is YFSETQ. CDR3: CASSLWDRGGDEQFF. The CDR3 DNA reads TGCGCCAGCAGCTTGTGGGACAGGGGAGGAGATGAGCAGTTCTTC. Full variable domain (rest looked up from reference TRBV5-1 and TRBJ2-1): KAGVTQTPRYLIKTRGQQVTLSCSPISGHRSVSWYQQTPGQGLQFLFEYFSETQRNKGNFPGRFSGRQFSNSRSEMNVSTLELGDSALYLCASSLWDRGGDEQFFGPGTRLTVL.

This chain joins TRBV10-1 and TRBJ2-7; D remains ambiguous. The V end was cut by 4 bases, the J end by 1 base, with 14 bases between. The CDR3 runs to 15 residues. Germline V CDR1 and CDR2: WNHNN, SYGVQD (reference sequence). CDR3 region: CASSGPRRRSYEQYF. The DNA for the CDR3 is TGCGCCAGCAGTGGCCCCCGCAGGCGTTCCTACGAGCAGTACTTC.

Comments on this clonotype: This is likely a read error, given that the CDR3 carries no conserved phenylalanine or tryptophan at its end. No DNA is shown, since the ends of the CDR3 on it are uncertain; the CDR3 is the one TCRdb lists. V is TRBV19 and J is TRBJ2-2. Termini included, the CDR3 measures 8 amino acids. Germline V lookup: CDR1 LNHDA, CDR2 SQIVND (reference sequence). The CDR3 loop reads CASSIVMD.

This clonotype was detected a few times. This chain joins TRBV18 and TRBJ2-5; TRBD1 agrees at 9 bases. Trimming at V came to 3 bases and at J to 1 base, leaving 9 bases not matched to a gene. Germline CDR1 reads KGHSH; CDR2 reads LQKENI. The length of the CDR3 is 17 residues. CDR3 sequence: CASSPLRTGDLQETQYF. The CDR3 nucleotides read TGTGCCAGCTCACCCTTAAGGACAGGGGATCTCCAAGAGACCCAGTACTTC.

In this sample, this clonotype turned up once. The chain couples TRBV20-1 to TRBJ2-1, with TRBD2 matching 8 bases. Looked up from germline, CDR1 is DFQATT and CDR2 is SNEGSKA (reference sequence). The CDR3 loop spans 14 amino acids. V lost 5 bases and J lost 4; bases outside the gene matches: 7. CDR3 amino acids: CSAFSGAQYNEQFF. The CDR3 coding sequence is TGCAGTGCTTTTAGCGGGGCCCAATACAATGAGCAGTTCTTC.

A word on this clonotype: One base away lies a much larger clone, so this may be a sequencing read error. This rearrangement joins TRBV12-3 or TRBV12-4 to TRBJ2-3; TRBD1 matches at 8 bases. This CDR3 has 15 amino acids. The CDR3 region has the DNA TGTGCCATCAGTTTTCAGGGGGCCCGCACAGATACGCAGTATTTT. This encodes CAISFQGARTDTQYF.

This chain connects TRBV20-1 to TRBJ1-4; D gene ambiguous. This CDR3 contains 15 residues. CDR1 is DFQATT and CDR2 is SNEGSKA in the germline V gene (reference sequence). V was cut by 5 bases and J by 5 bases, with 18 bases left in between. The CDR3 sequence is CSASSWGFRNEKLFF. CDR3 coding DNA: TGCAGTGCTTCCTCCTGGGGATTTCGGAATGAAAAACTGTTTTTT.

J is TRBJ2-7 and V is TRBV10-2, with D perhaps TRBD2 (6 bases). V dropped 7 bases and J dropped 2 bases, with 12 bases sitting between them. The CDR3 is made up of 13 amino acids. Germline V gene lookup returns CDR1 WSHSY and CDR2 SAAADI. In DNA, the CDR3 is TGCGCCAGCACGGGGGAGCCGCCCTACGAGCAGTACTTC. Translated, it gives CASTGEPPYEQYF.